The 26 T cell receptor beta chains below were found in one sample sequenced in a study of radiotherapy plus CTLA-4 blockade in lung cancer. TCRdb's copy holds only in-frame clones and misses some; the assay was immunoSEQ multiplex PCR. The sample lists tens of thousands of clones; around four fifths were seen once. This sample comprised peripheral blood, obtained from a patient treated with radiotherapy plus ipilimumab. These receptors all stem from a human donor with non-small cell lung cancer who had a partial response to radiotherapy plus ipilimumab.

In its sample, this clone was seen once. This chain connects TRBV2 to TRBJ2-3; D unresolved. Germline CDR1 and CDR2: SNHLY and FYNNEI. The CDR3 is made up of 14 amino acids. Deletions cut 6 bases from V and 0 bases from J, with 10 bases between. The CDR3 here is CASSLPRSTDTQYF. The CDR3 DNA follows: TGTGCCAGCAGCCTGCCCCGGAGCACAGATACGCAGTATTTT.

V usage is TRBV5-1 and J usage is TRBJ1-1; D not resolved. The CDR3 runs to 15 residues. V lost 0 bases and J 1 base, leaving 10 bases between the germline ends. In germline, CDR1 is SGHRS, CDR2 YFSETQ. CDR3 bases: TGCGCCAGCAGCTTGGGAGGAGTCCCGAACACTGAAGCTTTCTTT. Translated, it gives CASSLGGVPNTEAFF.

Concerning this clone: The identical CDR3 is also encoded by other nucleotide sequences in the sample. The CDR3 nucleotides are TGTGCCAGTACCTCGGACAGGGGAGGGTATGGCTACACCTTC. This sequence encodes CASTSDRGGYGYTF. The rearrangement uses TRBV19 and TRBJ1-2; TRBD1 matches at 9 bases. CDR3 length: 14 amino acids. V lost 7 bases, J lost 5 bases, and 8 bases stayed unmatched. The germline V gene has CDR1 LNHDA and CDR2 SQIVND (reference sequence).

This clone rates as medium-sized. The chain couples TRBV10-3 to TRBJ1-6; 7 bases map to TRBD1. The CDR3 has 13 residues. With V trimmed by 6 bases and J by 6 bases, 2 bases remained unmatched. Germline V gene sequence: CDR1 ENHRY, CDR2 SYGVKD. CDR3 nucleotides: TGTGCCATCAGCGACAGGGTTAATTCACCCCTCCACTTT. It specifies CAISDRVNSPLHF.

V is TRBV19 and J is TRBJ1-5; D gene uncertain. V lost 1 base and J 3 bases, leaving 7 bases between the germline ends. This CDR3 is built from 14 residues. The V gene's germline CDR1 is LNHDA and CDR2 SQIVND (reference sequence). CDR3: CASSIGRYNQPQHF. CDR3 in DNA: TGTGCCAGTAGTATAGGCAGGTACAATCAGCCCCAGCATTTT.

V and J are TRBV27 and TRBJ1-6; no reliable D call. V lost 0 bases to trimming and J lost 7 bases, with 10 bases between them. The CDR3 sequence is 15 residues long. From germline, CDR1 is MNHEY and CDR2 SMNVEV (reference sequence). Here the CDR3 DNA reads TGTGCCAGCAGTTTATCGGAGGGTCTGAATTCACCCCTCCACTTT. It codes for CASSLSEGLNSPLHF.

The gene calls are TRBV18 and TRBJ1-5; TRBD1 aligns across 7 bases. V trimming: 3 bases; J trimming: 5 bases; junction bases outside the gene matches: 4. Germline V gene sequence: CDR1 KGHSH, CDR2 LQKENI. This CDR3 spans 14 amino acids. In DNA form, the CDR3 reads TGTGCCAGCTCACCTAACAGGGGAGATCAGCCCCAGCATTTT. Its translation: CASSPNRGDQPQHF.

This rearrangement joins TRBV9 to TRBJ2-7, with D tentatively TRBD1 (6 bases). Trimming took 0 bases from V and 3 from J, leaving 10 bases between them. Per the germline V gene, CDR1 is SGDLS and CDR2 is YYNGEE. CDR3 length: 14 residues. The CDR3 spells CASSVGDTRYEQYF. Here the CDR3 DNA reads TGTGCCAGCAGCGTAGGGGACACTCGCTACGAGCAGTACTTC.

The sample holds a few counts of this clone. This rearrangement joins TRBV10-2 to TRBJ2-7; TRBD1 agrees at 9 bases. Germline V gives CDR1 WSHSY, CDR2 SAAADI. V dropped 0 bases and J dropped 3; count of bases not matched to a gene: 3. The CDR3 spans 15 residues. The CDR3 sequence: CASSESGQGGYEQYF. The CDR3 nucleotides read TGCGCCAGCAGTGAGTCGGGACAGGGCGGCTACGAGCAGTACTTC.

The rearrangement links TRBV5-4 to TRBJ2-5; possible D gene TRBD1, 6 bases. The V end was cut by 1 base, the J end by 4 bases, with 11 bases between. This CDR3 comprises 14 residues. In germline, CDR1 is SGHNT, CDR2 YYREEE (reference sequence). In DNA form, the CDR3 reads TGTGCCAGCAGCTTGCGGGCAGGGGCAGAGACCCAGTACTTC. Protein sequence: CASSLRAGAETQYF.

The chain has TRBV27 and TRBJ2-7; maybe TRBD1 (6 bases). The V end lost 0 bases, the J end lost 4 bases, and 22 bases lay between the germline ends. Germline V gives CDR1 MNHEY, CDR2 SMNVEV (reference sequence). The CDR3 spans 18 residues. CDR3 in DNA: TGTGCCAGCAGTTTATCTGATGGGGGCGGCCCCGGAGCATACGAGCAGTACTTC. It yields the protein CASSLSDGGGPGAYEQYF.

The chain carries TRBV30 and TRBJ1-1; a weak D match, TRBD1 (6 bases). The CDR3 is 11 residues long. Germline V gene data show CDR1 as GTSNPN and CDR2 as SVGIG (reference sequence). V was shortened by 1 base and J by 6 bases, with 6 bases between the two germline ends. In DNA, the CDR3 is TGTGCCTGGAGTGCAGGGGCTGAAGCTTTCTTT. This gives the protein CAWSAGAEAFF. The full variable domain, its missing parts supplied by reference TRBV30 and TRBJ1-1, is SQTIHQWPATLVQPVGSPLSLECTVEGTSNPNLYWYRQAAGRGLQLLFYSVGIGQISSEVPQNLSASRPQDRQFILSSKKLLLSDSGFYLCAWSAGAEAFFGQGTRLTVV.

This clone has more than one count but fewer than ten. J is TRBJ2-3 and V is TRBV5-4; TRBD1 might be the D (5 bases). CDR1 is SGHNT and CDR2 is YYREEE in the germline V gene (reference sequence). V lost 3 bases, J lost 2 bases, and 10 bases lay in between. The length of the CDR3 is 14 residues. CDR3 amino acids: CASSSDSLTDTQYF. The CDR3 DNA sequence: TGTGCCAGCAGCTCAGACAGCCTCACAGATACGCAGTATTTT. The full variable domain, in which reference TRBV5-4 and TRBJ2-3 provide the parts outside the CDR3, is ETGVTQSPTHLIKTRGQQVTLRCSSQSGHNTVSWYQQALGQGPQFIFQYYREEENGRGNFPPRFSGLQFPNYSSELNVNALELDDSALYLCASSSDSLTDTQYFGPGTRLTVL.

The chain links TRBV19 to TRBJ2-7; D gene unclear. The length of the CDR3 is 13 residues. V was clipped by 3 bases and J by 3 bases, with 9 bases between them. The germline CDR1 and CDR2 sequences are LNHDA and SQIVND (reference sequence). In nucleotides, the CDR3 is TGTGCCAGTAGTATGAAACCCTACTACGAGCAGTACTTC. Translation: CASSMKPYYEQYF.

The CDR3 coding sequence is TGTGCCAGTAGGCGGGGGGGCCCTGGGGAGACCCAGTACTTC. It yields the protein CASRRGGPGETQYF. This chain links TRBV19 with TRBJ2-5; 9 bases are a match to TRBD2. The J segment lost 5 bases and the V segment lost 6 bases, leaving 7 bases of the junction unmatched. Germline CDR1 LNHDA, CDR2 SQIVND (reference sequence). CDR3 length: 14 amino acids.

This chain links TRBV5-1 with TRBJ1-2, with 9 nucleotides matching TRBD1. CDR1 and CDR2 (germline): SGHRS, YFSETQ. The CDR3 consists of 14 residues. V gave up 4 bases and J gave up 2 bases; unmatched junction bases: 3. In DNA, the CDR3 is TGCGCCAGCAGCACCACAGGGGGCAACTATGGCTACACCTTC. Amino acids: CASSTTGGNYGYTF. The full variable domain, completed using reference TRBV5-1 and TRBJ1-2, is KAGVTQTPRYLIKTRGQQVTLSCSPISGHRSVSWYQQTPGQGLQFLFEYFSETQRNKGNFPGRFSGRQFSNSRSEMNVSTLELGDSALYLCASSTTGGNYGYTFGSGTRLTVV.

The J gene is TRBJ2-2, the V gene TRBV2; 11 nucleotides line up with TRBD2. J gave up 5 bases and V 7 bases, and 9 bases lay outside the gene matches. The CDR3 is 16 residues long. Germline CDR1 is SNHLY and CDR2 is FYNNEI. In nucleotides, the CDR3 is TGTGCCAGCAACCCACTAGCGGGGGCAGGGACCGGGGAGCTGTTTTTT. Translated, it gives CASNPLAGAGTGELFF. Based on the CDR3 plus reference TRBV2 and TRBJ2-2, the full variable domain is EPEVTQTPSHQVTQMGQEVILRCVPISNHLYFYWYRQILGQKVEFLVSFYNNEISEKSEIFDDQFSVERPDGSNFTLKIRSTKLEDSAMYFCASNPLAGAGTGELFFGEGSRLTVL.

This rearrangement joins TRBV6-6 to TRBJ1-3; TRBD1 might be the D (5 bases). Trimming shortened V by 4 bases and J by 8 bases, and 9 bases separated the two germline ends. This CDR3 is built from 12 residues. Germline assignment: CDR1 MNHNY and CDR2 SVGAGI (reference sequence). The CDR3, as DNA: TGTGCCAGCAGTTTACAAGGGGACACCATATATTTT. Protein: CASSLQGDTIYF.

CDR3 bases: TGCGCCAGCAGTACAGGGGGGGGCACAGATACGCAGTATTTT. Translating gives CASSTGGGTDTQYF. The chain couples TRBV10-1 to TRBJ2-3, with a weak D call TRBD1 (8 bases). Trimming shortened V by 5 bases and J by 1 base, and 10 bases separated the two germline ends. This CDR3 is 14 amino acids long. CDR1 WNHNN and CDR2 SYGVQD come from the germline V gene (reference sequence).

V and J are TRBV6-6 and TRBJ2-3, with unresolved D. Deletions cut 5 bases from V and 8 bases from J, with 17 bases between. CDR3 length: 14 residues. Germline assignment: CDR1 MNHNY and CDR2 SVGAGI (reference sequence). The CDR3 nucleotides read TGTGCCAGCAGTCCCACAACGCCGGGTCGTACGCAGTATTTT. It is translated as CASSPTTPGRTQYF.

This clone appeared a single time. The chain links TRBV28 to TRBJ1-2; D is uncertain. The CDR3 has 14 amino acids. V was cut by 4 bases and J by 4 bases, with 13 bases left in between. The germline gives CDR1 MDHEN, CDR2 SYDVKM. The CDR3 protein is CASSSSGMAYGYTF. In nucleotides, the CDR3 is TGTGCCAGCAGTTCCTCGGGGATGGCCTATGGCTACACCTTC.

This chain connects TRBV6-5 to TRBJ1-2; 8 bases fit TRBD1. The ends lost 0 bases at V and 9 bases at J; junction bases unmatched: 6. There are 14 residues in the CDR3. Germline loops: CDR1 MNHEY, CDR2 SVGAGI. CDR3 in DNA: TGTGCCAGCAGTTACTCCCAGGGGGCGCCTAGCTACACCTTC. This encodes CASSYSQGAPSYTF.

This clone is a singleton in its sample. V usage is TRBV9 and J usage is TRBJ2-2; D is ambiguous. Trimming removed 0 bases at V and 5 bases at J, with 8 bases between. This CDR3 is 14 amino acids long. Per the germline V gene, CDR1 is SGDLS and CDR2 is YYNGEE. In DNA form, the CDR3 reads TGTGCCAGCAGCGTAGTCCCCGGGACCGGGGAGCTGTTTTTT. The encoded protein is CASSVVPGTGELFF. Complete variable domain (other parts from reference TRBV9 and TRBJ2-2): DSGVTQTPKHLITATGQRVTLRCSPRSGDLSVYWYQQSLDQGLQFLIQYYNGEERAKGNILERFSAQQFPDLHSELNLSSLELGDSALYFCASSVVPGTGELFFGEGSRLTVL.

The chain joins TRBV5-1 to TRBJ2-6; perhaps TRBD1 as D (6 bases). This CDR3 region has 19 residues. Germline V gives CDR1 SGHRS, CDR2 YFSETQ. V was clipped by 1 base and J by 0 bases, with 17 bases between them. The CDR3 sequence is CASSLFTGQRISGANVLTF. For the CDR3, the DNA is TGCGCCAGCAGCTTGTTCACTGGACAGAGGATCTCTGGGGCCAACGTCCTGACTTTC.

This chain joins TRBV10-3 and TRBJ2-3; 8 bases map to TRBD2. This CDR3 has 13 residues. Germline CDR1 reads ENHRY; CDR2 reads SYGVKD. V lost 7 bases and J lost 7; bases outside the gene matches: 7. The CDR3 sequence: CAINRGGDHTQYF. The CDR3 DNA is TGTGCCATCAACCGGGGGGGCGACCATACGCAGTATTTT.

The CDR3: CASSGSQGQASYNEQFF. CDR3 DNA sequence: TGTGCCAGCAGCGGGTCACAGGGGCAGGCGTCCTACAATGAGCAGTTCTTC. V and J are TRBV5-4 and TRBJ2-1; 7 nucleotides match TRBD1. V was clipped by 4 bases and J by 1 base; unmatched bases: 11. This CDR3 is built from 17 residues. Per the germline V gene, CDR1 is SGHNT and CDR2 is YYREEE (reference sequence).